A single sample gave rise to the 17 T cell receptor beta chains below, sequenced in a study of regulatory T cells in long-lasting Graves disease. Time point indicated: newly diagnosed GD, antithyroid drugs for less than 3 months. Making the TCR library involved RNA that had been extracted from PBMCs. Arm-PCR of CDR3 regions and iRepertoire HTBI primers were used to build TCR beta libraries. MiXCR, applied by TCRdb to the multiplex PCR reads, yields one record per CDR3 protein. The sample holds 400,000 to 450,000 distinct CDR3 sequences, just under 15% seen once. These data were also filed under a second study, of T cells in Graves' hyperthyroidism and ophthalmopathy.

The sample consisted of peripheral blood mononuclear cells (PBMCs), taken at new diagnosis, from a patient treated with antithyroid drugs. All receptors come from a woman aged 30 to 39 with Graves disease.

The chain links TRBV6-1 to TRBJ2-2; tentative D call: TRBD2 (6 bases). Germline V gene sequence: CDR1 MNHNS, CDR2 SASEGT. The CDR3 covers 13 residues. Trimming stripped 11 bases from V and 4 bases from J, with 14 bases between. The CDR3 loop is CASFGSFTGELFF. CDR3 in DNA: TGTGCCTCCTTCGGGAGTTTCACCGGGGAGCTGTTTTTT.

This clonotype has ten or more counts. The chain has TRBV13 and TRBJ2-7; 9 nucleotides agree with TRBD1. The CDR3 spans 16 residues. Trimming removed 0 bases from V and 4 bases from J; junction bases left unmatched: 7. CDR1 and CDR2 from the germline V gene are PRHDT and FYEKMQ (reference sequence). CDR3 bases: TGTGCCAGCAGCTTAGGAAAGGTTGGACAGGGGTACGAGCAGTACTTC. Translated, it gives CASSLGKVGQGYEQYF.

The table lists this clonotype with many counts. The CDR3 DNA reads TGCAGTGCTTTACCGGGACAGAGATACGAGCAGTACTTC. It is translated as CSALPGQRYEQYF. The chain couples TRBV20-1 to TRBJ2-7; 7 bases align to TRBD1. With V trimmed by 5 bases and J by 4 bases, 8 bases remained unmatched. Germline V gene lookup returns CDR1 DFQATT and CDR2 SNEGSKA (reference sequence). This CDR3 is 13 amino acids long.

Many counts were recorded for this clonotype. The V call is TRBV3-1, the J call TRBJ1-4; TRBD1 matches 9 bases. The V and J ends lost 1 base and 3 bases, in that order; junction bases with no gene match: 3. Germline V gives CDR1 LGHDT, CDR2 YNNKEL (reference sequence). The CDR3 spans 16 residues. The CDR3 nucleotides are TGTGCCAGCAGCCAAGCCGGACAGGGGTCTAATGAAAAACTGTTTTTT. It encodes CASSQAGQGSNEKLFF.

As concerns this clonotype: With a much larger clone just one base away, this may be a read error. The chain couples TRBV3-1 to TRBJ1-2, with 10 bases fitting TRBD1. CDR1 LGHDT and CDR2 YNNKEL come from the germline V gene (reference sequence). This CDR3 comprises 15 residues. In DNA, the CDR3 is TGTGCCGGCAGCCTGGGACAGGGGTTTAACTATGGCTACACCTTC. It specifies CAGSLGQGFNYGYTF.

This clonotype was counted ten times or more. CDR3 in DNA: TGTGCCAGCAGCTTGATGACAGACCCGAACACTGAAGCTTTCTTT. It yields the protein CASSLMTDPNTEAFF. This chain uses TRBV5-6 with TRBJ1-1, with D tentatively TRBD1 (5 bases). CDR3 size: 15 residues. Germline V gene data show CDR1 as SGHDT and CDR2 as YYEEEE. V shed 1 base and J shed 1 base, with 11 bases lying between them.

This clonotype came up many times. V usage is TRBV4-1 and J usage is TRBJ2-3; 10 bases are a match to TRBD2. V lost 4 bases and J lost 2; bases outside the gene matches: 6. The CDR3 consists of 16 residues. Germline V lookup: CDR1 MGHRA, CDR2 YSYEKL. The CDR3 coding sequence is TGCGCCAGCAGCCGGAGGACTAGCGGATACACAGATACGCAGTATTTT. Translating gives CASSRRTSGYTDTQYF.

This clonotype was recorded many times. The CDR3 nucleotides are TGTGCCTGGAGTGTAGGAGCGGGAGACTACGAGCAGTACTTC. Encoded protein: CAWSVGAGDYEQYF. The rearrangement links TRBV30 to TRBJ2-7; 8 nucleotides agree with TRBD2. The V gene end was trimmed by 0 bases and the J gene end by 3 bases; junction bases not matched to a gene: 4. This CDR3 is built from 14 residues. CDR1 and CDR2 (germline): GTSNPN, SVGIG (reference sequence).

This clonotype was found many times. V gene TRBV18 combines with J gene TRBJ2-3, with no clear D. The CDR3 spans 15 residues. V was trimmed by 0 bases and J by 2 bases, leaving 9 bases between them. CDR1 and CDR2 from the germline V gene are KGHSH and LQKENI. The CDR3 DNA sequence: TGTGCCAGCTCACCACCCGGTTCCCTCACAGATACGCAGTATTTT. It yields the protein CASSPPGSLTDTQYF.

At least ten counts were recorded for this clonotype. In DNA form, the CDR3 reads TGTGCCAGCAGCGTGGGACTAGCGGGAGGGCCTTTCCCGGAGACCCAGTACTTC. This encodes CASSVGLAGGPFPETQYF. The chain links TRBV11-2 to TRBJ2-5; 16 bases match TRBD2. Germline V lookup: CDR1 SGHAT, CDR2 FQNNGV. The J segment lost 5 bases and the V segment lost 5 bases, leaving 11 bases of the junction unmatched. The CDR3 totals 18 residues.

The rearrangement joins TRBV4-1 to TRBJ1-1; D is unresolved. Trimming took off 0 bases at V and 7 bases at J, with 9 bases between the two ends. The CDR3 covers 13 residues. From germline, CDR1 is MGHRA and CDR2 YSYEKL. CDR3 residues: CASSQDFGLEAFF. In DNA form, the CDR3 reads TGCGCCAGCAGCCAAGATTTCGGACTTGAAGCTTTCTTT.

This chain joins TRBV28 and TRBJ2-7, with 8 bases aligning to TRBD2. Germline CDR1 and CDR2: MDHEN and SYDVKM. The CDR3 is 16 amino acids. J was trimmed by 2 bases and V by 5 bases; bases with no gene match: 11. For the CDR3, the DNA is TGTGCCAGCAGTCCTCCAGCGGGAGCCTCCCCCTACGAGCAGTACTTC. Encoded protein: CASSPPAGASPYEQYF.

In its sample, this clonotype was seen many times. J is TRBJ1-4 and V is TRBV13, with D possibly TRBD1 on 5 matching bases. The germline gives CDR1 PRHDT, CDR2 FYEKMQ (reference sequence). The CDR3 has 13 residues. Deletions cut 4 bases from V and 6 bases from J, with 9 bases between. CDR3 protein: CASSSPRDEKLFF. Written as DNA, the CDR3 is TGTGCCAGCAGCTCCCCCAGGGATGAAAAACTGTTTTTT.

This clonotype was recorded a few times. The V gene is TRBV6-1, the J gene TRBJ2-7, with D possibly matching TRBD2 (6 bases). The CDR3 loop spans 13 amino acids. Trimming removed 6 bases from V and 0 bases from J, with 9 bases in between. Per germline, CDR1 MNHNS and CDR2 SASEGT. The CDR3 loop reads CASRSSDSYEQYF. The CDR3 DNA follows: TGTGCCAGCAGGTCTAGCGACTCCTACGAGCAGTACTTC.

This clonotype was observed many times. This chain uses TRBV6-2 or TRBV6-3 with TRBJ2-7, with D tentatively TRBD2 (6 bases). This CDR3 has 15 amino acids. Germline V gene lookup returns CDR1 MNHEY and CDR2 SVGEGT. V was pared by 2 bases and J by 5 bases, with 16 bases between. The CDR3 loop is CASSYALARWDEQYF. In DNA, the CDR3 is TGTGCCAGCAGTTACGCGCTAGCGCGGTGGGACGAGCAGTACTTC.

The CDR3 coding sequence is TGTGCCAGCAGTTATGGGGCCGGGGTGGCAGATACGCAGTATTTT. Amino acids: CASSYGAGVADTQYF. The V gene is TRBV6-9, the J gene TRBJ2-3, with D perhaps being TRBD1 or TRBD2 (5 bases each). CDR3 length equals 15 residues. Germline CDR1 MNHGY, CDR2 SVAAGI. The V gene lost 2 bases and the J gene lost 4 bases, with 13 bases spanning the gap.

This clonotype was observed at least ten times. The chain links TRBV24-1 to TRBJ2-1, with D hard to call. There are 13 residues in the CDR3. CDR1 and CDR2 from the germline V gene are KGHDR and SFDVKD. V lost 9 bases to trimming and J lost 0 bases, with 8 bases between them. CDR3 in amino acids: CATRHSSYNEQFF. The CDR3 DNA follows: TGTGCCACCCGTCACAGCTCCTACAATGAGCAGTTCTTC.